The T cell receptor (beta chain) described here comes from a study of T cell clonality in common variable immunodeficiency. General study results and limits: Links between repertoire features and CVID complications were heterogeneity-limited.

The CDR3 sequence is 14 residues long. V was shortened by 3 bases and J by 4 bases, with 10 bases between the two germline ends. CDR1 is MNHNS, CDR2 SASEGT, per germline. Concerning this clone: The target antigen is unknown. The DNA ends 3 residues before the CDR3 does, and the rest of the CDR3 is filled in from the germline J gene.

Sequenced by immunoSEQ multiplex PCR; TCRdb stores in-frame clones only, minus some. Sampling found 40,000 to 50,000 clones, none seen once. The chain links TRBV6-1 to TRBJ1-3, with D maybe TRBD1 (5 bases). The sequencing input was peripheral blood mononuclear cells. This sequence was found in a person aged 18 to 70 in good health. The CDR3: CASSEWGVGNTIYF. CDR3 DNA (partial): TGTGCCAGCAGTGAGTGGGGGGTCGGAAACACC.